Listed below are T cell receptor beta chains from one sample, sequenced in a study of T cell changes during pregnancy in multiple sclerosis. The method was immunoSEQ multiplex PCR; TCRdb's version includes in-frame clones alone and lacks a portion of them. The table lists 130,000 or so clones, about 96% of them singletons. The sample here was peripheral blood, taken after pregnancy. All receptors come from a female donor with multiple sclerosis, enrolled in a pregnancy study. Both conserved end residues are part of each CDR3. A D gene is named only where the DNA matches it firmly. Some rows mark clone size as missing; the rest say once, few, many or name a class of expanded clone.

v_gene	j_gene	abundance	d_gene	CDR3nt	CDR3aa
TRBV5-4	TRBJ2-2	NA	NA	TGTGCCAGCAGCTCCTCCAAGGCTAGCCCTCTCACCGGGGAGCTGTTTTTT	CASSSSKASPLTGELFF
TRBV29-1	TRBJ2-7	NA	NA	TGCAGCGTTGTCACTGTCGGTACCTACGAGCAGTACTTC	CSVVTVGTYEQYF
TRBV19	TRBJ2-1	NA	NA	TGTGCCACCTCTACAGGGAACAGTTGGTTGGATGAGCAGTTCTTC	CATSTGNSWLDEQFF
TRBV4-1	TRBJ1-1	NA	TRBD1	TGCGCCAGCAGCCAAGATCGGACAGGGGCTAACACTGAAGCTTTCTTT	CASSQDRTGANTEAFF
TRBV28	TRBJ2-7	NA	NA	TGTGCCAGCAGTTTATTTAGGGGGAAACCGGGCGAGCAGTACTTC	CASSLFRGKPGEQYF
TRBV5-6	TRBJ2-7	NA	TRBD2	TGTGCCAGCAGCTATGGGACTAGCGGAGCAGCCGTCGACTACGAGCAGTACTTC	CASSYGTSGAAVDYEQYF
TRBV19	TRBJ1-2	NA	NA	TGTGCCAGTAGTATATCAGGGGCGAATAGGGCGTATGGCTACACCTTC	CASSISGANRAYGYTF
TRBV5-8	TRBJ1-2	NA	TRBD1	TGTGCCAGCAGCCCGAGCCGGGACAGGGGATCCCTTAACTATGGCTACACCTTC	CASSPSRDRGSLNYGYTF
TRBV18	TRBJ2-7	once	TRBD1	TGTGCCAGCTCGTCGCCGGGACAGGGGGCTTCTCAGGAGCAGTACTTC	CASSSPGQGASQEQYF
TRBV6-5	TRBJ1-2	once	TRBD1	TGTGCCAGCAGTTCGTTACAGGGGGGATTAGGTTATGGCTACACCTTC	CASSSLQGGLGYGYTF
TRBV27	TRBJ2-2	NA	TRBD1	TGTGCCAGCACCACGGGACAGGGAACTGGGGAGCTGTTTTTT	CASTTGQGTGELFF
TRBV28	TRBJ2-7	NA	NA	TGTGCCAGCAGAAGTAGTATCTACGAGCAGTACTTC	CASRSSIYEQYF
TRBV5-4	TRBJ2-1	NA	TRBD2	TGTGCCAGCAGCTTAGCGGGGGTGGGCTCCTACAATGAGCAGTTCTTC	CASSLAGVGSYNEQFF
TRBV2	TRBJ2-1	NA	NA	TGTGCCAGCAGGGCGTTGGGGGGGGGCTACGATGAGCAGTTCTTC	CASRALGGGYDEQFF
TRBV11-3	TRBJ2-2	NA	NA	TGTGCCAGCAGCTTCCGCACCGGGGAGCTGTTTTTT	CASSFRTGELFF
TRBV19	TRBJ1-5	once	NA	TGTGCCAGTAGCGCGATCGCATATAGCAATCAGCCCCAGCATTTT	CASSAIAYSNQPQHF
TRBV28	TRBJ2-7	NA	NA	TGTGCCAGCAGTCGGACAGCACTCTACGAGCAGTACTTC	CASSRTALYEQYF
TRBV5-4	TRBJ2-5	NA	NA	TGTGCCAGCAGCTTGAAGGCAGGGCCCGGAGAGACCCAGTACTTC	CASSLKAGPGETQYF
TRBV10-3	TRBJ2-7	NA	NA	TGTGCCATCAGCCCTAAACAGGCGAGCTCCTACGAGCAGTACTTC	CAISPKQASSYEQYF
TRBV7-9	TRBJ2-7	NA	NA	TGTGCCAGCAGCTTAGACGACGGAAACTACGAGCAGTACTTC	CASSLDDGNYEQYF
TRBV28	TRBJ2-7	NA	TRBD2	TGTGCCAGCAGAGGACTAGCGGGGACCTACGAGCAGTACTTC	CASRGLAGTYEQYF
TRBV19	TRBJ1-5	NA	TRBD1	TGTGCCGGGTCCGGGACAGGGCACAATCAGCCCCAGCATTTT	CAGSGTGHNQPQHF
TRBV27	TRBJ1-2	once	TRBD1	TGTGCCAGCAGTTGGTCGTGGGGACAGGGCCGCTACACCTTC	CASSWSWGQGRYTF
TRBV2	TRBJ2-3	NA	TRBD2	TGTGCCAGCTCCGGGCTAGCGGGAGATACGCAGTATTTT	CASSGLAGDTQYF
TRBV28	TRBJ1-3	NA	TRBD1	TGTGCCAGCAGTTTATCCGGGACAGGTGGAAACACCATATATTTT	CASSLSGTGGNTIYF
TRBV4-2	TRBJ2-5	NA	TRBD1	TGTGCCAGCAGCACCGGGACAGGAGATCGGACCCAGTACTTC	CASSTGTGDRTQYF
TRBV15	TRBJ2-7	once	TRBD1	TGTGCCACCAGCAGAGGCCGATCCGGGACAGGGACCTACGAGCAGTACTTC	CATSRGRSGTGTYEQYF
TRBV15	TRBJ2-5	NA	TRBD2	TGTGCCACCAGCCCGGGACTAGCGTGGGCAGAGACCCAGTACTTC	CATSPGLAWAETQYF
TRBV28	TRBJ2-5	NA	NA	TGTGCCAGCAGTTCATCCGGGGAGACCCAGTACTTC	CASSSSGETQYF
TRBV9	TRBJ2-7	NA	TRBD1	TGTGCCAGCAGCGTAGGAACAGGGGGCAGGAACGAGCAGTACTTC	CASSVGTGGRNEQYF
TRBV9	TRBJ2-1	once	TRBD2	TGTGCCAGCAGCGCCTCGACTAGCCGCAATGAGCAGTTCTTC	CASSASTSRNEQFF
TRBV30	TRBJ2-2	NA	NA	TGTGCCTGGATGACCCGGACTTATGTGGGCGGGGAGCTGTTTTTT	CAWMTRTYVGGELFF
TRBV2	TRBJ2-1	once	TRBD1	TGTGCCAGCAGGGTCACCGGGACAGGGGTTTATGAGCAGTTCTTC	CASRVTGTGVYEQFF
TRBV12-5	TRBJ1-1	NA	TRBD1	TGTGCTAGTGGCTGGGGACAGGGTTCTTCTGAAGCTTTCTTT	CASGWGQGSSEAFF
TRBV2	TRBJ2-1	NA	NA	TGTGCCAGCAGTGCAGTGGGGAGCAATGAGCAGTTCTTC	CASSAVGSNEQFF
TRBV7-2	TRBJ1-1	NA	TRBD1	TGTGCCAGCAGCTTAGTGGGGACAGGGCGCACTGAAGCTTTCTTT	CASSLVGTGRTEAFF
TRBV20-1	TRBJ1-1	NA	NA	TGCAGTGCTAGGGGGCCAGGTGGAGCTTTCTTT	CSARGPGGAFF
TRBV18	TRBJ1-5	NA	NA	TGTGCCAGCTCAACCACAGGGAACAATCAGCCCCAGCATTTT	CASSTTGNNQPQHF
TRBV5-1	TRBJ2-5	NA	TRBD2	TGCGCCAGCAGCCGCGGGACTAGCGGGCAAGAGACCCAGTACTTC	CASSRGTSGQETQYF
TRBV28	TRBJ2-7	NA	NA	TGTGCCAGCAGCGTTGGGCCAGTGACGGCTGAGCAGTACTTC	CASSVGPVTAEQYF